Each of the 22 T cell receptor beta chains below was sequenced from the same sample in a study of T cell repertoires and HLA-DP antigens. Sequencing was performed with immunoSEQ multiplex PCR; in TCRdb, only in-frame clones are kept and a portion is missing. The profile shows around 90,000 clones, around 86% of them singletons. Their specific antigens are unknown. The specimen was CD4+ T cells from PBMCs. The receptors originated from a middle-aged man in good health and CMV-seronegative.

This sequence joins TRBV5-1 and TRBJ2-3; D could derive from TRBD1 or TRBD2 (5 bases each). This CDR3 is 16 amino acids long. Germline V gene lookup returns CDR1 SGHRS and CDR2 YFSETQ. V lost 4 bases to trimming and J lost 0 bases, with 15 bases between them. CDR3 nucleotide sequence: TGCGCCAGCAGCACTCGACTGGGGGTTAGCACAGATACGCAGTATTTT. This encodes CASSTRLGVSTDTQYF.

The chain couples TRBV5-5 to TRBJ2-2; perhaps TRBD1 as D (6 bases). Germline values: CDR1 SGHKS, CDR2 YYEKEE (reference sequence). The V end was cut by 0 bases, the J end by 3 bases, with 9 bases between. The CDR3 totals 15 residues. The CDR3 is CASSLEQGDTGELFF. CDR3 sequence (DNA): TGTGCCAGCAGCTTGGAACAGGGTGACACCGGGGAGCTGTTTTTT. The full variable domain, in which reference TRBV5-5 and TRBJ2-2 provide the parts outside the CDR3, is DAGVTQSPTHLIKTRGQQVTLRCSPISGHKSVSWYQQVLGQGPQFIFQYYEKEERGRGNFPDRFSARQFPNYSSELNVNALLLGDSALYLCASSLEQGDTGELFFGEGSRLTVL.

This rearrangement joins TRBV10-2 to TRBJ2-1, with TRBD2 matching 14 bases. The germline V gene has CDR1 WSHSY and CDR2 SAAADI. J was trimmed by 7 bases and V by 5 bases; bases with no gene match: 7. The CDR3 totals 16 residues. The CDR3 DNA sequence: TGCGCCAGCAGTAAATCCGGGACTAGCGGGAGTAATGAGCAGTTCTTC. This gives the protein CASSKSGTSGSNEQFF.

Comment on this clone: The junction differs from germline at one of its ends, possibly a read error. As DNA, the CDR3 is TGTGCCATCAGGCGGAATGAAATCGGCTTC. This encodes CAIRRNEIGF. This rearrangement joins TRBV10-3 to TRBJ2-7; D is undetermined. The germline CDR1 and CDR2 sequences are ENHRY and SYGVKD. The CDR3 is 10 amino acids.

This chain connects TRBV18 to TRBJ2-7; no firm D call. There are 13 residues in the CDR3. Germline-derived CDR1 and CDR2 are KGHSH and LQKENI. V lost 3 bases and J lost 3, with 9 bases in between. The CDR3 bases are TGTGCCAGCTCACCCAATAAAAACTACGAGCAGTACTTC. As protein: CASSPNKNYEQYF.

The V call is TRBV5-4, the J call TRBJ1-6; unclear D gene. The CDR3 extends over 14 amino acids. The ends were cut back, 4 bases at V and 10 bases at J, with 15 bases in the middle. Germline-derived CDR1 and CDR2 are SGHNT and YYREEE (reference sequence). DNA for the CDR3: TGTGCCAGCAGCCCGGGGAAGGTCGGGTCACCCCTCCACTTT. This translates into CASSPGKVGSPLHF.

The gene calls are TRBV7-2 and TRBJ2-1; 11 nucleotides line up with TRBD1. Per germline, CDR1 SGHTA and CDR2 FQGNSA. The CDR3 has 14 residues. The V and J ends lost 7 bases and 7 bases, in that order; junction bases with no gene match: 6. CDR3 coding DNA: TGTGCCAGCACCTGGGGGACAGGGGGGAATGAGCAGTTCTTC. This gives the protein CASTWGTGGNEQFF. Supplemented by reference TRBV7-2 and TRBJ2-1, the full variable domain reads GAGVSQSPSNKVTEKGKDVELRCDPISGHTALYWYRQSLGQGLEFLIYFQGNSAPDKSGLPSDRFSAERTGGSVSTLTIQRTQQEDSAVYLCASTWGTGGNEQFFGPGTRLTVL.

This clone was detected only once. The V call is TRBV10-3, the J call TRBJ2-7; TRBD2 matches at 13 bases. This CDR3 region has 14 residues. J lost 5 bases, V lost 6 bases, and 4 bases had no gene match. In germline, CDR1 is ENHRY, CDR2 SYGVKD. Written as DNA, the CDR3 is TGTGCCATCAGCGGAGGACTAGCGGGAGACGAGCAGTACTTC. Amino acid sequence: CAISGGLAGDEQYF.

The genes are TRBV2 and TRBJ1-5; TRBD1 is a possible D gene (6 bases). CDR1 and CDR2 (germline): SNHLY, FYNNEI. Trimming took off 4 bases at V and 3 bases at J, with 10 bases between the two ends. The CDR3 consists of 14 residues. DNA for the CDR3: TGTGCCAGCAGTGTGGACAGCATCAATCAGCCCCAGCATTTT. Its translation: CASSVDSINQPQHF.

CDR3 nucleotide sequence: TGCGCCAGCAGCGGGAAGGGACAGAGCAATGAGCAGTTCTTC. It encodes CASSGKGQSNEQFF. The rearrangement links TRBV5-1 to TRBJ2-1, with 7 bases lining up with TRBD1. CDR3 length: 14 amino acids. CDR1 is SGHRS, CDR2 YFSETQ, per germline. Unmatched junction bases numbered 7, after V lost 4 bases and J lost 6 bases.

The chain uses TRBV5-1 and TRBJ1-2; the D gene is possibly TRBD1 (6 bases). Per germline, CDR1 SGHRS and CDR2 YFSETQ. Between the trimmed V and J ends, which lost 2 bases and 6 bases, there was a span of 8 bases. This CDR3 has 12 amino acids. The CDR3 DNA reads as TGCGCCAGCAGCTTTAACAGGGATGGCTACACCTTC. Amino acid sequence: CASSFNRDGYTF.

V and J are TRBV7-9 and TRBJ1-1; TRBD1 might be the D (6 bases). Germline V gene lookup returns CDR1 SEHNR and CDR2 FQNEAQ (reference sequence). The V end was cut by 8 bases, the J end by 0 bases, with 19 bases between. This CDR3 is 16 amino acids long. CDR3 DNA sequence: TGTGCCAGCTCTTTCTCCGGGGGCGCGGTGAACACTGAAGCTTTCTTT. This gives the protein CASSFSGGAVNTEAFF.

This chain joins TRBV7-9 and TRBJ2-7; D is uncertain. CDR3 size: 13 residues. V dropped 4 bases and J dropped 4 bases, with 11 bases sitting between them. In germline, CDR1 is SEHNR, CDR2 FQNEAQ (reference sequence). CDR3 sequence reads: CASSSFVVYEQYF. Here the CDR3 DNA reads TGTGCCAGCAGCTCTTTTGTCGTGTACGAGCAGTACTTC.

The chain is built from TRBV19 and TRBJ1-4; no clear D gene. Per the germline V gene, CDR1 is LNHDA and CDR2 is SQIVND (reference sequence). The CDR3 length is 14 residues. Between the trimmed V and J ends, which lost 3 bases and 7 bases, there was a span of 12 bases. CDR3 sequence (DNA): TGTGCCAGTAGTATTTTGTCGGAGGCTGAAAAACTGTTTTTT. This encodes CASSILSEAEKLFF.

Remarks on this clone: A read error may account for a junction end that differs from germline. The V gene is TRBV9, the J gene TRBJ1-2; D is uncertain. This CDR3 comprises 13 residues. CDR1 SGDLS and CDR2 YYNGEE come from the germline V gene. CDR3 region: CASSASEDALALF. DNA of the CDR3: TGTGCCAGCAGCGCATCTGAGGACGCTCTGGCCCTCTTC.

The chain links TRBV5-1 to TRBJ1-3; no firm D call. The ends were cut back, 0 bases at V and 0 bases at J, with 7 bases in the middle. CDR3 length: 15 residues. Germline assignment: CDR1 SGHRS and CDR2 YFSETQ. CDR3 sequence: CASSLAGTSGNTIYF. CDR3 bases: TGCGCCAGCAGCTTGGCTGGAACCTCTGGAAACACCATATATTTT.

V is TRBV7-8 and J is TRBJ2-3; weak D call: TRBD1 (5 bases). This CDR3 spans 16 amino acids. Germline loops: CDR1 SGHVS, CDR2 FQNEAQ. The V end was cut by 1 base, the J end by 1 base, with 12 bases between. DNA of the CDR3: TGTGCCAGCAGCTTAGGTAGCAGGGCCGGCACAGATACGCAGTATTTT. This translates into CASSLGSRAGTDTQYF.

The chain is built from TRBV29-1 and TRBJ2-7; D is ambiguous. Germline lookup yields CDR1 SQVTM and CDR2 ANQGSEA. V gave up 1 base and J gave up 3 bases, with 10 bases separating them. The CDR3 is made up of 13 amino acids. The DNA of the CDR3 is TGCAGCGTTGAAGGTGGAAGCAACTACGAGCAGTACTTC. Protein: CSVEGGSNYEQYF.

The rearrangement joins TRBV9 to TRBJ1-5; D is possibly TRBD1 (5 bases). The CDR3 runs 15 residues. Per germline, CDR1 SGDLS and CDR2 YYNGEE. The V and J ends lost 4 bases and 0 bases respectively, with 11 bases between them. CDR3 sequence: CASSPGAVSNQPQHF. DNA for the CDR3: TGTGCCAGCAGCCCCGGGGCAGTTAGCAATCAGCCCCAGCATTTT.

The J gene is TRBJ2-7, the V gene TRBV12-5, with TRBD2 matching 7 bases. The junction had 7 bases not matched to a gene; V was cut back by 4 bases and J by 1 base. Germline assignment: CDR1 LGHNT and CDR2 FRNRAP. This CDR3 spans 15 amino acids. CDR3 in DNA: TGTGCTAGTGGTTCCCAGCGGGGACCTTCCTACGAGCAGTACTTC. This codes for CASGSQRGPSYEQYF.

The chain recombines TRBV9 with TRBJ1-5, with a tentative D call TRBD1 (6 bases). V shed 4 bases and J shed 0 bases, with 11 bases lying between them. The CDR3 is 15 amino acids. From germline, CDR1 is SGDLS and CDR2 YYNGEE. The CDR3 DNA reads as TGTGCCAGCAGCTCGACAGGTTATAGCAATCAGCCCCAGCATTTT. It translates to CASSSTGYSNQPQHF.

The chain uses TRBV11-3 and TRBJ2-1, with D possibly matching TRBD1 (6 bases). V was pared by 3 bases and J by 7 bases, with 10 bases between. The CDR3 contains 13 residues. The germline CDR1 and CDR2 sequences are SGHNT and YENEEA. CDR3 sequence: CASSLGRGNEQFF. In DNA form, the CDR3 reads TGTGCCAGCAGCTTGGGAAGGGGGAATGAGCAGTTCTTC.